The entry below gives a single T cell receptor beta chain sequence along with its context. What it recognizes is unknown. Germline assignment: CDR1 DFQATT and CDR2 SNEGSKA (reference sequence). V was pared by 3 bases and J by 5 bases, with 7 bases of the junction left unmatched. The CDR3 covers 15 residues. Profiled with immunoSEQ multiplex PCR; TCRdb holds only in-frame clones, not every one. The sample yields more than 150,000 clones, about 87% seen once. This entry is derived from a study of T cell responses to AZD1222 COVID-19 vaccine. General study points: Spike-specific TCR breadth and depth both grew after two AZD1222 doses. Reportedly, nearly half the spike-specific TCRs target unmutated variant regions. Repertoire collection took place solely once the T cell response had peaked.

The genes are TRBV20-1 and TRBJ2-5; the match to TRBD2 covers 12 bases. The receptor was derived from an adult in good health. Source: peripheral blood, taken on day 0 of MenACWY control vaccination. CDR3 DNA: TGCAGTGCTAGTCTAGCGGGAGGGTTGGAGGAGACCCAGTACTTC. Its translation: CSASLAGGLEETQYF.